The source of this TCR beta chain is a study of identical twins. Germline values: CDR1 SGHVS, CDR2 FNYEAQ. The CDR3 loop spans 15 amino acids. Trimming took 2 bases from V and 2 from J; bases not matched to a gene: 3. General study findings and limits: Out-of-frame beta sequences exhibited a weaker degree of excess twin sharing.

This clonotype was seen more than once but under ten times. What it binds is unknown. Unique molecular identifiers were present on cDNA, and template switching added a universal primer site. TCRdb processed the 5' RACE reads anew with MiXCR; each CDR3 protein has one entry. The table shows under 800,000 distinct CDR3 sequences, with 21% occurring only once. This same sample was also part of a study on T cells expressing NK-cell markers. That study reports: Source material for TCR beta repertoires consisted of sorted CD3+CD56+NKG2C+, CD3+CD56+NKG2C- and CD3+CD56-NKG2C+ T cells. For a few donors, these clonotypes were likewise the leading ones in the CD3+CD56-NKG2C+ fraction.

Sequencing was performed on PBMCs. The chain is built from TRBV7-6 and TRBJ2-7; 10 nucleotides line up with TRBD2. This clonotype originated in a woman aged 18-35 years in good health. CDR3 nucleotides: TGTGCCAGCAGCTTAAGCGGGAGGGCCCCCTACGAGCAGTACTTC. It codes for CASSLSGRAPYEQYF.